What follows are 16 T cell receptor beta chains derived from one specimen sequenced in a study of graft-versus-host responses after intestinal transplantation. Libraries were prepared by immunoSEQ multiplex PCR; TCRdb keeps only in-frame clonotypes and omits some of them. This table holds some 86,000 clones, about 87% found once. These receptors' targets are unknown. Sample: unstimulated CD4+ T cells sorted from spleen or lymph node cells, taken before transplant. The receptors derive from a human donor who was the organ donor for an intestinal transplant.

This rearrangement joins TRBV4-1 to TRBJ1-1; 9 positions agree with TRBD1. The V and J ends lost 1 base and 10 bases, in that order; junction bases with no gene match: 7. The CDR3 has 14 residues. Germline CDR1 is MGHRA and CDR2 is YSYEKL. The CDR3 protein is CASSQAHGDRAAFF. The CDR3 DNA sequence: TGCGCCAGCAGCCAAGCCCATGGGGACAGGGCAGCTTTCTTT.

The CDR3 sequence is CASSGGNTEAFF. CDR3 DNA: TGTGCCAGCTCAGGCGGAAACACTGAAGCTTTCTTT. The V gene is TRBV18, the J gene TRBJ1-1; D is unresolved. Per the germline V gene, CDR1 is KGHSH and CDR2 is LQKENI. CDR3 length: 12 residues. Trimming stripped 5 bases from V and 2 bases from J, with 6 bases between.

The chain couples TRBV5-1 to TRBJ2-5; TRBD2 might be the D (5 bases). Germline V gene lookup returns CDR1 SGHRS and CDR2 YFSETQ. The V end was cut by 5 bases, the J end by 5 bases, with 22 bases between. The length of the CDR3 is 16 residues. In DNA, the CDR3 is TGCGCCAGCAGTACTTATCGGGGTCCTTCAGCGGAGACCCAGTACTTC. Its translation is CASSTYRGPSAETQYF.

The chain links TRBV4-1 to TRBJ2-1; possibly TRBD1 for D (6 bases). Trimming shortened V by 2 bases and J by 6 bases, and 14 bases separated the two germline ends. The CDR3 has 15 residues. Germline CDR1 and CDR2: MGHRA and YSYEKL. CDR3 sequence reads: CASSQPTGLGNEQFF. In DNA, the CDR3 is TGCGCCAGCAGCCAACCGACAGGTTTGGGCAATGAGCAGTTCTTC.

The rearrangement joins TRBV2 to TRBJ2-5, with 10 bases identical to TRBD1. Looked up from germline, CDR1 is SNHLY and CDR2 is FYNNEI. The ends lost 4 bases at V and 1 base at J; junction bases unmatched: 18. There are 20 residues in the CDR3. The CDR3 protein is CASSVSGGTGVFGGQETQYF. CDR3 in DNA: TGTGCCAGCAGTGTGTCGGGTGGGACAGGGGTGTTTGGAGGCCAAGAGACCCAGTACTTC.

V usage is TRBV13 and J usage is TRBJ2-5; D is perhaps TRBD1 (6 bases). Germline V CDR1 and CDR2: PRHDT, FYEKMQ (reference sequence). The CDR3 contains 13 residues. V lost 5 bases and J 9 bases, leaving 16 bases between the germline ends. The CDR3 loop reads CASSMTGRESQYF. In nucleotides, the CDR3 is TGTGCCAGCAGCATGACAGGACGAGAATCCCAGTACTTC.

This clone appeared a few times. The V gene is TRBV18, the J gene TRBJ2-3, with D maybe TRBD2 (6 bases). V gave up 10 bases and J gave up 0 bases, with 11 bases separating them. CDR1 is KGHSH and CDR2 is LQKENI in the germline V gene. The CDR3 contains 13 residues. The CDR3 DNA is TGTGCCAACGGGGGAGCTAGCACAGATACGCAGTATTTT. This encodes CANGGASTDTQYF.

This rearrangement joins TRBV28 to TRBJ1-1; maybe TRBD1 (6 bases). Trimming pared 4 bases from V and 1 base from J, leaving 19 bases between. CDR3 length: 17 residues. Germline loops: CDR1 MDHEN, CDR2 SYDVKM. CDR3 coding DNA: TGTGCCAGCAGTTCCCTGCCGGGGGGCCGGGGGAACACTGAAGCTTTCTTT. This translates into CASSSLPGGRGNTEAFF. Full variable domain (outside the CDR3, taken from reference TRBV28 and TRBJ1-1): DVKVTQSSRYLVKRTGEKVFLECVQDMDHENMFWYRQDPGLGLRLIYFSYDVKMKEKGDIPEGYSVSREKKERFSLILESASTNQTSMYLCASSSLPGGRGNTEAFFGQGTRLTVV.

The rearrangement links TRBV11-3 to TRBJ1-2, with 10 bases lining up with TRBD1. J was trimmed by 7 bases and V by 5 bases; bases with no gene match: 7. CDR3 length equals 14 residues. Germline values: CDR1 SGHNT, CDR2 YENEEA. The CDR3 protein is CASSPTGTGVGYTF. The CDR3 DNA sequence: TGTGCCAGCAGCCCCACCGGGACAGGGGTTGGCTACACCTTC.

The V call is TRBV6-1, the J call TRBJ1-1; perhaps TRBD1 as D (5 bases). V lost 5 bases and J 3 bases, leaving 13 bases between the germline ends. This CDR3 contains 14 residues. Germline V gives CDR1 MNHNS, CDR2 SASEGT. CDR3 DNA sequence: TGTGCCAGCAGTTCAGTGGTAGGGGACACTGAAGCTTTCTTT. Its translation is CASSSVVGDTEAFF.

The rearrangement joins TRBV7-6 to TRBJ2-3; 8 nucleotides align to TRBD2. The CDR3 consists of 19 residues. Germline trimming cut 1 base from V and 0 bases from J; bases unmatched to any gene: 12. Germline lookup yields CDR1 SGHVS and CDR2 FNYEAQ. This chain's CDR3 is CASSLVAGGASVSTDTQYF. Written as DNA, the CDR3 is TGTGCCAGCAGCTTAGTTGCGGGGGGCGCATCAGTGAGCACAGATACGCAGTATTTT.

This chain uses TRBV11-2 with TRBJ2-7; 11 bases are shared with TRBD2. The CDR3 runs to 19 residues. V lost 4 bases, J lost 2 bases, and 16 bases stayed unmatched. Germline V gene data show CDR1 as SGHAT and CDR2 as FQNNGV. CDR3 DNA: TGTGCCAGCAGCTCCACCCGGGGGACTAGCGGAATTAGGGCCTACGAGCAGTACTTC. The encoded protein is CASSSTRGTSGIRAYEQYF.

This chain joins TRBV6-1 and TRBJ2-7; possibly TRBD1 for D (6 bases). Looked up from germline, CDR1 is MNHNS and CDR2 is SASEGT. The V and J ends lost 2 bases and 6 bases respectively, with 17 bases between them. The CDR3 has 15 residues. The CDR3 DNA is TGTGCCAGCAGTGAACCCGACAGGTGGGGCCTCGAGCAGTACTTC. This translates into CASSEPDRWGLEQYF.

This clone has more than one count but fewer than ten. The rearrangement joins TRBV6-5 to TRBJ1-6; tentatively, D is TRBD1 (6 bases). Trimming took 2 bases from V and 9 from J, leaving 11 bases between them. The germline V gene encodes CDR1 MNHEY and CDR2 SVGAGI. This CDR3 spans 14 amino acids. The DNA for the CDR3 is TGTGCCAGCAGTTACGGAGACAGGACTTCACCCCTCCACTTT. Protein product: CASSYGDRTSPLHF.

As DNA, the CDR3 is TGCGCCAGCGACCCGGGACAGGGTTTCGAGCAGTACTTC. Its protein product is CASDPGQGFEQYF. This chain uses TRBV5-1 with TRBJ2-7; TRBD1 matches 9 bases. The trim removed 7 bases at V and 6 bases at J, leaving 8 bases unmatched. The CDR3 loop spans 13 amino acids. Germline values: CDR1 SGHRS, CDR2 YFSETQ.

The chain carries TRBV5-6 and TRBJ1-1; 8 bases agree with TRBD1. CDR1 and CDR2 from the germline V gene are SGHDT and YYEEEE. The trim removed 4 bases at V and 3 bases at J, leaving 5 bases unmatched. This CDR3 spans 14 amino acids. This CDR3 reads CASSIYRGDTEAFF. The CDR3 nucleotides read TGTGCCAGCAGCATCTACAGGGGGGACACTGAAGCTTTCTTT.